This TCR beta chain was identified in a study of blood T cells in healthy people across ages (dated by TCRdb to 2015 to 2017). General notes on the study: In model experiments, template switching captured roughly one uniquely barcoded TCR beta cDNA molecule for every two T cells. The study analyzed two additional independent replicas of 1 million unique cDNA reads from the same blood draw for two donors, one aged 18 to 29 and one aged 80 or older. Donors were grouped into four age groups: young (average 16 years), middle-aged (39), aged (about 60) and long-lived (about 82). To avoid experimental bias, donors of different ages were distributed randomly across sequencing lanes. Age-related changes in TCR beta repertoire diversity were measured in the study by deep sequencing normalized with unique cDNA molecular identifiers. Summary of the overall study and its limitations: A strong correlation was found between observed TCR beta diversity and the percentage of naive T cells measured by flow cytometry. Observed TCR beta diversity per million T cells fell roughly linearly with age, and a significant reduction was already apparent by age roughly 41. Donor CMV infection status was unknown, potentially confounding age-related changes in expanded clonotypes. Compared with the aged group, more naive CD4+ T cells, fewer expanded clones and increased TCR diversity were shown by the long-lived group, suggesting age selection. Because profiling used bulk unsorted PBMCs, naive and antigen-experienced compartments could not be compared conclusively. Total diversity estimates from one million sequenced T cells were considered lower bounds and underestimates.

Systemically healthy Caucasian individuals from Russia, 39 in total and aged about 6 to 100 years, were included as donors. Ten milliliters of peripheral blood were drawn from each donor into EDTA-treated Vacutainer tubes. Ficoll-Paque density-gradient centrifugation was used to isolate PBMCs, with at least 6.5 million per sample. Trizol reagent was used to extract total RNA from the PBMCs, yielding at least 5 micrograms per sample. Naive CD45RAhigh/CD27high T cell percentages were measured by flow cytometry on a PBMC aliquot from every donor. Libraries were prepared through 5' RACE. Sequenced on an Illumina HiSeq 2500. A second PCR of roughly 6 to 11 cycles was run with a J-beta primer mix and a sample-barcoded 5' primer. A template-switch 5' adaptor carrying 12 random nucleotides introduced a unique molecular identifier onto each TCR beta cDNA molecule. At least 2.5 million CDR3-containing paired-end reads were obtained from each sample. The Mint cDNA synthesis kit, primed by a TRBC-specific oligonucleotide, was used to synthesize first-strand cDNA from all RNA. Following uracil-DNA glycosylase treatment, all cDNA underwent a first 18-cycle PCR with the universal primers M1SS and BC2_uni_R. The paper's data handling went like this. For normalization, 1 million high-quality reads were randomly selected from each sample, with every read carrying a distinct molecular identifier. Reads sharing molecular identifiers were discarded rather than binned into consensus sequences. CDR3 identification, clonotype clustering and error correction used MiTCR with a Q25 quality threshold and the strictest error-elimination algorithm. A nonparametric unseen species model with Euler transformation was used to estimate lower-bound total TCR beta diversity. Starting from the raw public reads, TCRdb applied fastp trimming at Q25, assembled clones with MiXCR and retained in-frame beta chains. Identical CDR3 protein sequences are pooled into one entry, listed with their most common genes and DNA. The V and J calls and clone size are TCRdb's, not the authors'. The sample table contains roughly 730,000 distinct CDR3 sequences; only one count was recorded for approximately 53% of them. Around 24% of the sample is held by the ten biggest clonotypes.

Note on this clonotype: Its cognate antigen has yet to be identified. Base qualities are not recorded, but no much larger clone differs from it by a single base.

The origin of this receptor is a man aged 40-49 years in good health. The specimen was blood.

In nucleotides, the sequence is TGTGCCAGCAGCCGGACTAAAAACTCTGGGGCCAACGTCCTGACTTTC. The encoded protein is CASSRTKNSGANVLTF. The rearranged segments are TRBV6-2 or TRBV6-3 and TRBJ2-6, and the D gene may be TRBD2, 6 bases matching. Reading the germline V gene gives CDR1 MNHEY and CDR2 SVGEGT. Inclusive of the bounding cysteine and phenylalanine, the CDR3 is 16 residues long. This entry keeps only the CDR3 DNA: 48 bases, framed from base 1. The V end loses 6 bases and the J end loses 0 bases, and a stretch of 12 bases separates them.